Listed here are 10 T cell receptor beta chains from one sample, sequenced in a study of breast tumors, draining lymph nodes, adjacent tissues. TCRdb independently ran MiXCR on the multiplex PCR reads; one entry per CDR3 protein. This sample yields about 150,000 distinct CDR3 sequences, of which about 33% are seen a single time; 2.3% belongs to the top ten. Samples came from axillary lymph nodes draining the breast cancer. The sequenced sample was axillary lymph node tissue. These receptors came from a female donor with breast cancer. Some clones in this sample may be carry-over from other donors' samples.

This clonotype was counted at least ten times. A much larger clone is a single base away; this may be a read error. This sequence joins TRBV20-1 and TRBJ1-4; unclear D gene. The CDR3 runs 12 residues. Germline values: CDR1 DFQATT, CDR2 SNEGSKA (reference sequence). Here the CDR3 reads CATGATNEELFF. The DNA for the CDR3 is TGCGCCACTGGTGCAACTAATGAAGAACTGTTTTTT.

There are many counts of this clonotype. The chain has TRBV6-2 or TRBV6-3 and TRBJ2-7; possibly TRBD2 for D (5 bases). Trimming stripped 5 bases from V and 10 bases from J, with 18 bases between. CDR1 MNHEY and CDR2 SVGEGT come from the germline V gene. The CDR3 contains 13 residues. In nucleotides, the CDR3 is TGTGCCAGCAGTCCCGTCGGGCTAGCTAATCAGTACGTC. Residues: CASSPVGLANQYV.

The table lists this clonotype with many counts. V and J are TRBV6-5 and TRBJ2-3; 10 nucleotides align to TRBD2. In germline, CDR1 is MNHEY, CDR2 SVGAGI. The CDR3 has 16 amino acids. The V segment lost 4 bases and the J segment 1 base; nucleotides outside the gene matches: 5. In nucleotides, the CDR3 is TGTGCCAGCAGTTCATTAGCGGGGGGCCGCACAGATACGCAGTATTTT. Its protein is CASSSLAGGRTDTQYF.

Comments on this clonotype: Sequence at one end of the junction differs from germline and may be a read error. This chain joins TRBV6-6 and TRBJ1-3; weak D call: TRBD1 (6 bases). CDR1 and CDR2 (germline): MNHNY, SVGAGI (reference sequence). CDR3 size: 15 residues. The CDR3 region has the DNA TGTGCCCGCAGTTACGCGGGGGCTCCTGGAAACACCATATATTTT. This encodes CARSYAGAPGNTIYF.

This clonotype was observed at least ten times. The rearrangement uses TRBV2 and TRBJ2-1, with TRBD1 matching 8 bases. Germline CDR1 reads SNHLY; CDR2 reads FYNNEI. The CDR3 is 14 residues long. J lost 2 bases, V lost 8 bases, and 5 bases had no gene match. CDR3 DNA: TGTGCCAGCCAACCGGGACAGGCCTACAATGAGCAGTTCTTC. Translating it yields CASQPGQAYNEQFF.

The CDR3 sequence: CASSEQGVGRAEAFF. CDR3 sequence (DNA): TGTGCCAGCTCTGAGCAGGGAGTAGGTAGGGCTGAAGCTTTCTTT. The chain joins TRBV18 to TRBJ2-5; maybe TRBD1 (5 bases). The J call is doubtful: the DNA matches TRBJ1-1 better. In germline, CDR1 is KGHSH, CDR2 LQKENI. The length of the CDR3 is 15 residues.

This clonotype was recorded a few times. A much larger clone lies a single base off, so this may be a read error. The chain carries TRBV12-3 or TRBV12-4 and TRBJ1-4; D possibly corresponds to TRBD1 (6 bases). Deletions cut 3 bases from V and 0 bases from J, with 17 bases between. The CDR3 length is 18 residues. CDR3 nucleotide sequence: TGTGCCAGCAGTTTCCGCCGGGACAAGGGATCAACTAATGAAAAACTGTTTTTT. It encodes CASSFRRDKGSTNEKLFF.

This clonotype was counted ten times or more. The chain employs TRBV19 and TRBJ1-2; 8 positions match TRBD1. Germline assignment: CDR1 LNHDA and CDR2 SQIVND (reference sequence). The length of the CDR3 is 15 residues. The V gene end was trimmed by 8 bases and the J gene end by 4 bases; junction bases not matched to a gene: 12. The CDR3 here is CASHNNRGGSYGYTF. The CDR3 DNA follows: TGTGCCAGTCATAATAACAGGGGGGGAAGCTATGGCTACACCTTC.

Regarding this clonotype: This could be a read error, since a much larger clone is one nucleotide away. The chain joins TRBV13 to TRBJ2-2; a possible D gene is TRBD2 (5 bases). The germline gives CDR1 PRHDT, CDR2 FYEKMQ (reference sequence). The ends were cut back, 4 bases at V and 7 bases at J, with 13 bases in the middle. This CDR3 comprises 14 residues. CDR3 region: CASSSRAGIGELFF. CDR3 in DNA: TGTGCCAGCAGCTCAAGGGCGGGTATCGGGGAGCTGTTTTTT.

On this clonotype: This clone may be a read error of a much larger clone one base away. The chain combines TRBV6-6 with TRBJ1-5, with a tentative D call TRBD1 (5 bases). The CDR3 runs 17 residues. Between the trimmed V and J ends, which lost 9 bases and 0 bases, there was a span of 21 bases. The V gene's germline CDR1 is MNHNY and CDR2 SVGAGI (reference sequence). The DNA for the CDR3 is TGTGCCAGTATGCGGGGCAAAACATCGGTTAGCAATCAGCCCCAGCATTTT. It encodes CASMRGKTSVSNQPQHF.